What follows are 25 T cell receptor beta chains derived from one specimen sequenced in a study of cytomegalovirus exposure and HLA in healthy donors. PCR involved 60 Vbeta and 13 Jbeta primers. The data were produced by immunoSEQ multiplex PCR, yet TCRdb's version contains in-frame clones alone and is incomplete. The table has tens of thousands of clones, approximately 80% seen once. Sequenced sample: PBMCs. The receptor set was obtained from a woman younger than 45 in good health and CMV-seronegative.

This clone qualifies as medium-sized. V and J are TRBV5-4 and TRBJ2-7; the D gene is possibly TRBD2 (6 bases). Germline V CDR1 and CDR2: SGHNT, YYREEE (reference sequence). The CDR3 is 15 residues long. The V end lost 9 bases, the J end lost 1 base, and 20 bases lay between the germline ends. CDR3 bases: TGTGCCACTAAGGTGGACCGGGACTCATCCTACGAGCAGTACTTC. Translating it yields CATKVDRDSSYEQYF. Looking up the rest from reference TRBV5-4 and TRBJ2-7 gives the full variable domain: ETGVTQSPTHLIKTRGQQVTLRCSSQSGHNTVSWYQQALGQGPQFIFQYYREEENGRGNFPPRFSGLQFPNYSSELNVNALELDDSALYLCATKVDRDSSYEQYFGPGTRLTVT.

The CDR3 loop reads CASSLASYQETQYF. The CDR3 DNA sequence: TGCGCCAGCAGCTTGGCTAGTTACCAAGAGACCCAGTACTTC. The rearrangement uses TRBV5-1 and TRBJ2-5; D call uncertain. CDR3 length equals 14 residues. Germline V gives CDR1 SGHRS, CDR2 YFSETQ. The V end was cut by 0 bases, the J end by 0 bases, with 6 bases between.

The chain recombines TRBV2 with TRBJ1-1; D might be TRBD1 (6 bases). The V end was cut by 4 bases, the J end by 6 bases, with 12 bases between. The CDR3 is made up of 13 amino acids. Per germline, CDR1 SNHLY and CDR2 FYNNEI. The CDR3 reads CASSATGFAEAFF. CDR3 sequence (DNA): TGTGCCAGCAGTGCGACAGGTTTCGCTGAAGCTTTCTTT.

This chain joins TRBV28 and TRBJ1-6; D gene ambiguous. The germline V gene has CDR1 MDHEN and CDR2 SYDVKM. This CDR3 has 12 amino acids. V was pared by 3 bases and J by 7 bases, with 4 bases between. In DNA form, the CDR3 reads TGTGCCAGCAGTTTCGTAAATTCACCCCTCCACTTT. Encoded protein: CASSFVNSPLHF.

The chain links TRBV27 to TRBJ1-1, with 12 bases identical to TRBD1. Trimming removed 5 bases from V and 1 base from J; junction bases left unmatched: 5. The CDR3 is 16 amino acids. In germline, CDR1 is MNHEY, CDR2 SMNVEV (reference sequence). In DNA, the CDR3 is TGTGCCAGCAGTGGGACAGGGGGCAGAGGGAACACTGAAGCTTTCTTT. Translation: CASSGTGGRGNTEAFF.

J is TRBJ1-2 and V is TRBV27, with 9 bases fitting TRBD1. The V segment lost 6 bases and the J segment 11 bases; nucleotides outside the gene matches: 7. CDR1 is MNHEY and CDR2 is SMNVEV in the germline V gene (reference sequence). There are 12 residues in the CDR3. CDR3 DNA: TGTGCCAGCAGACCGGGGACAGGGCTTTACACCTTC. This gives the protein CASRPGTGLYTF.

The chain has TRBV7-2 and TRBJ2-7; 7 bases are a match to TRBD1. V lost 4 bases, J lost 2 bases, and 8 bases stayed unmatched. Per the germline V gene, CDR1 is SGHTA and CDR2 is FQGNSA. The CDR3 is 15 residues long. This CDR3 reads CASSSRQGPTYEQYF. Here the CDR3 DNA reads TGTGCCAGCAGCTCCCGACAGGGTCCCACCTACGAGCAGTACTTC. The complete variable domain, with remaining parts taken from reference TRBV7-2 and TRBJ2-7, reads GAGVSQSPSNKVTEKGKDVELRCDPISGHTALYWYRQSLGQGLEFLIYFQGNSAPDKSGLPSDRFSAERTGGSVSTLTIQRTQQEDSAVYLCASSSRQGPTYEQYFGPGTRLTVT.

The V gene is TRBV18, the J gene TRBJ2-6; 9 nucleotides agree with TRBD1. This CDR3 has 15 residues. V lost 6 bases, J lost 3 bases, and 3 bases stayed unmatched. The V gene's germline CDR1 is KGHSH and CDR2 LQKENI. CDR3 sequence (DNA): TGTGCCAGCTCCCGGACAGGGGTTGGGGCCAACGTCCTGACTTTC. It yields the protein CASSRTGVGANVLTF.

This clone was recorded once. This chain joins TRBV7-6 and TRBJ2-5; 9 bases agree with TRBD1. This CDR3 has 15 amino acids. The germline gives CDR1 SGHVS, CDR2 FNYEAQ. J was trimmed by 4 bases and V by 4 bases; bases with no gene match: 7. CDR3 sequence reads: CASSSGDRVVETQYF. The CDR3 DNA sequence: TGTGCCAGCAGCTCAGGGGACAGGGTCGTAGAGACCCAGTACTTC.

The V call is TRBV4-3, the J call TRBJ1-1; D gene uncertain. Germline assignment: CDR1 LGHNA and CDR2 YSLEER. This CDR3 contains 16 residues. The V end lost 4 bases, the J end lost 8 bases, and 23 bases lay between the germline ends. The DNA of the CDR3 is TGCGCCAGCAGCCGAGGGCCTTCCGAACCGCTTACCGAAGCTTTCTTT. The encoded protein is CASSRGPSEPLTEAFF.

The rearrangement uses TRBV9 and TRBJ2-7, with TRBD1 identical over 10 bases. The CDR3 loop spans 16 amino acids. J was trimmed by 6 bases and V by 4 bases; bases with no gene match: 13. The germline gives CDR1 SGDLS, CDR2 YYNGEE. The CDR3 loop is CASSRAPGTGEGEQYF. DNA of the CDR3: TGTGCCAGCAGCCGAGCGCCGGGGACAGGGGAAGGCGAGCAGTACTTC.

This clone was recorded a few times. This sequence joins TRBV27 and TRBJ1-3; no definite D call. V shed 2 bases and J shed 0 bases, with 11 bases lying between them. Germline CDR1 is MNHEY and CDR2 is SMNVEV (reference sequence). The CDR3 length is 16 residues. The chain's CDR3 is CASSLREPSSGNTIYF. The CDR3 DNA follows: TGTGCCAGCAGTTTAAGAGAGCCGAGCTCTGGAAACACCATATATTTT.

The CDR3 protein is CASSESGGALQGTQYF. Here the CDR3 DNA reads TGCGCCAGCAGTGAGTCGGGGGGGGCCCTCCAGGGGACCCAGTACTTC. The V and J genes are TRBV10-1 and TRBJ2-5; D possibly corresponds to TRBD2 (7 bases). The CDR3 sequence is 16 residues long. Trimming removed 0 bases from V and 7 bases from J, with 18 bases in between. The germline CDR1 and CDR2 sequences are WNHNN and SYGVQD (reference sequence).

The chain combines TRBV7-2 with TRBJ2-1, with 10 positions matching TRBD2. This CDR3 spans 15 amino acids. Unmatched junction bases numbered 1, after V lost 3 bases and J lost 2 bases. Germline V gene data show CDR1 as SGHTA and CDR2 as FQGNSA. As DNA, the CDR3 is TGTGCCAGCAGCTTCAGCGGGGGGGCCTACAATGAGCAGTTCTTC. Translation gives CASSFSGGAYNEQFF. Full variable domain (outside the CDR3, taken from reference TRBV7-2 and TRBJ2-1): GAGVSQSPSNKVTEKGKDVELRCDPISGHTALYWYRQSLGQGLEFLIYFQGNSAPDKSGLPSDRFSAERTGGSVSTLTIQRTQQEDSAVYLCASSFSGGAYNEQFFGPGTRLTVL.

J is TRBJ2-6 and V is TRBV19; a weak D match, TRBD1 (5 bases). The CDR3 length is 17 residues. Trimming pared 9 bases from V and 1 base from J, leaving 19 bases between. CDR1 LNHDA and CDR2 SQIVND come from the germline V gene (reference sequence). This chain's CDR3 is CASQYWVGASGANVLTF. In DNA form, the CDR3 reads TGTGCCAGCCAATATTGGGTTGGGGCGTCTGGGGCCAACGTCCTGACTTTC.

The V call is TRBV6-6, the J call TRBJ1-3, with 8 bases that match TRBD1. The length of the CDR3 is 16 residues. The J segment lost 1 base and the V segment lost 8 bases, leaving 10 bases of the junction unmatched. Per the germline V gene, CDR1 is MNHNY and CDR2 is SVGAGI (reference sequence). This chain's CDR3 is CASRIQGESSGNTIYF. CDR3 in DNA: TGTGCCAGCCGTATACAGGGGGAAAGTTCTGGAAACACCATATATTTT.

The CDR3 DNA sequence: TGTGCCAGCAGCTTAAGGTCAGGGGACAGGGCAAAGGATGGCTACACCTTC. Protein product: CASSLRSGDRAKDGYTF. This chain uses TRBV7-2 with TRBJ1-2; the match to TRBD1 covers 9 bases. CDR3 length: 17 residues. V shed 2 bases, J shed 6 bases, and the junction held 13 bases outside the gene matches. Per germline, CDR1 SGHTA and CDR2 FQGNSA.

This chain joins TRBV5-6 and TRBJ2-1; 7 nucleotides line up with TRBD1. V trimming: 3 bases; J trimming: 0 bases; junction bases outside the gene matches: 6. CDR3 length: 16 amino acids. Germline V lookup: CDR1 SGHDT, CDR2 YYEEEE. CDR3: CASSSDRASSYNEQFF. The CDR3 nucleotides read TGTGCCAGCAGCTCTGACAGGGCGAGCTCCTACAATGAGCAGTTCTTC.

The V call is TRBV19, the J call TRBJ2-3; possibly TRBD1 for D (6 bases). The germline V gene encodes CDR1 LNHDA and CDR2 SQIVND (reference sequence). The CDR3 runs 14 residues. V lost 4 bases, J lost 3 bases, and 11 bases lay in between. For the CDR3, the DNA is TGTGCCAGTAGTAGGGACACCCCGACAGATACGCAGTATTTT. Its translation is CASSRDTPTDTQYF.

This chain links TRBV6-1 with TRBJ1-5, with D perhaps TRBD1 (5 bases). V lost 3 bases and J lost 10, with 16 bases in between. The germline V gene has CDR1 MNHNS and CDR2 SASEGT. The CDR3 runs 14 residues. CDR3 DNA sequence: TGTGCCAGCAGTGATGGACAAATCCTCACCCCCCAGCATTTT. Encoded protein: CASSDGQILTPQHF.

The DNA of the CDR3 is TGTGCCAGCAGTTTAGACCTGACAGGGAGGAACACTGAAGCTTTCTTT. It yields the protein CASSLDLTGRNTEAFF. This sequence joins TRBV28 and TRBJ1-1; 7 positions agree with TRBD1. With 2 bases clipped from V and 1 base from J, the junction kept 7 bases outside the gene matches. Germline CDR1 is MDHEN and CDR2 is SYDVKM. The CDR3 has 16 residues.

The chain combines TRBV28 with TRBJ2-5, with D possibly TRBD2 on 5 matching bases. The CDR3 totals 12 residues. Germline V gives CDR1 MDHEN, CDR2 SYDVKM. The V end lost 8 bases, the J end lost 4 bases, and 11 bases lay between the germline ends. CDR3: CASRSGSETQYF. The CDR3 DNA reads as TGTGCCAGCCGCTCGGGGTCAGAGACCCAGTACTTC.

The genes are TRBV19 and TRBJ2-7; 9 positions match TRBD1. With 5 bases clipped from V and 5 bases from J, the junction kept 7 bases outside the gene matches. Germline loops: CDR1 LNHDA, CDR2 SQIVND (reference sequence). CDR3 length: 14 amino acids. The CDR3 is CASSSTGGRHEQYF. The CDR3 coding sequence is TGTGCCAGTAGTTCGACAGGGGGGAGGCACGAGCAGTACTTC.

The chain links TRBV7-9 to TRBJ2-7; D is perhaps TRBD1 (6 bases). The CDR3 contains 14 residues. Deletions cut 1 base from V and 6 bases from J, with 13 bases between. CDR1 and CDR2 from the germline V gene are SEHNR and FQNEAQ (reference sequence). This CDR3 is CASSLGTGNGEQYF. DNA of the CDR3: TGTGCCAGCAGCTTAGGTACAGGGAACGGCGAGCAGTACTTC.

The chain recombines TRBV29-1 with TRBJ1-3; D is unresolved. V lost 4 bases to trimming and J lost 3 bases, with 4 bases between them. Per the germline V gene, CDR1 is SQVTM and CDR2 is ANQGSEA. The CDR3 is 11 residues long. This CDR3 reads CSVGLGNTIYF. In nucleotides, the CDR3 is TGCAGCGTTGGTCTTGGAAACACCATATATTTT.